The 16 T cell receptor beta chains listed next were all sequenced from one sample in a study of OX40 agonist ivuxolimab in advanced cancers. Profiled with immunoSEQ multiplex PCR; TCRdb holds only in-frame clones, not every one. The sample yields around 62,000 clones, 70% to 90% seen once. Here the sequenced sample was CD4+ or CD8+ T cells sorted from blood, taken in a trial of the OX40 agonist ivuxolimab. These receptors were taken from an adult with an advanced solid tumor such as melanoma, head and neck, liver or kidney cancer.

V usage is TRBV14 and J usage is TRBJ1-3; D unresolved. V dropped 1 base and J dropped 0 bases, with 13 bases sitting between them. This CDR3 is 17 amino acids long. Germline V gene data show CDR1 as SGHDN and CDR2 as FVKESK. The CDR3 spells CASSQVYGPYSGNTIYF. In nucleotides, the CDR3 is TGTGCCAGCAGCCAAGTTTACGGTCCTTACTCTGGAAACACCATATATTTT.

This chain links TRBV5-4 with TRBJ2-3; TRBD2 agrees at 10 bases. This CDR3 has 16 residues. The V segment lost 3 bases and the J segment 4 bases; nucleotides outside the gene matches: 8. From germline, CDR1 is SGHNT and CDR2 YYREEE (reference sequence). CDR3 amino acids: CASSSEAGGQADTQYF. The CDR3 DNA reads TGTGCCAGCAGCTCGGAAGCGGGGGGGCAGGCAGATACGCAGTATTTT. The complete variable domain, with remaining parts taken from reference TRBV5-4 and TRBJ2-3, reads ETGVTQSPTHLIKTRGQQVTLRCSSQSGHNTVSWYQQALGQGPQFIFQYYREEENGRGNFPPRFSGLQFPNYSSELNVNALELDDSALYLCASSSEAGGQADTQYFGPGTRLTVL.

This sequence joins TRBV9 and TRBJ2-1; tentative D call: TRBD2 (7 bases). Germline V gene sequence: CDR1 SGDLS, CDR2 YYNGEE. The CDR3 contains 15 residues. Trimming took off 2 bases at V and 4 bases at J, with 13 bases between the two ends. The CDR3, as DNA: TGTGCCAGCAGCGTTAGGGGGGGCCCGTACAATGAGCAGTTCTTC. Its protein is CASSVRGGPYNEQFF.

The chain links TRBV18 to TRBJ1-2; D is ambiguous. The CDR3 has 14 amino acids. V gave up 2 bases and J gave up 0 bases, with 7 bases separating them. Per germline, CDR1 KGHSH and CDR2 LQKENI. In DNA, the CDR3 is TGTGCCAGCTCACCAACAGCGGCTAACTATGGCTACACCTTC. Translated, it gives CASSPTAANYGYTF.

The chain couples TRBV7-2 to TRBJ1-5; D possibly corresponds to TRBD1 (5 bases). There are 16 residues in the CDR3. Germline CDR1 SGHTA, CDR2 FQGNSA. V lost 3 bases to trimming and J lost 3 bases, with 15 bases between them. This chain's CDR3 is CASSFGGTGPNQPQHF. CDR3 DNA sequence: TGTGCCAGCAGCTTCGGGGGTACGGGCCCCAATCAGCCCCAGCATTTT.

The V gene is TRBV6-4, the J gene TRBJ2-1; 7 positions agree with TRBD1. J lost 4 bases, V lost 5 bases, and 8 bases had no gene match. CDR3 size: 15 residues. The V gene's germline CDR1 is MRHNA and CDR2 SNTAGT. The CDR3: CASSPLPGQYNEQFF. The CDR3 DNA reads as TGTGCCAGCAGTCCCCTCCCGGGACAGTACAATGAGCAGTTCTTC.

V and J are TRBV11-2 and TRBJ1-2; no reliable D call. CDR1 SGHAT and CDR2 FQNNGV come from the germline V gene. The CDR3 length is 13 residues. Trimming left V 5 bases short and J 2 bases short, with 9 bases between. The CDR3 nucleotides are TGTGCCAGCAGCAAGGAAGTGAACTATGGCTACACCTTC. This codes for CASSKEVNYGYTF.

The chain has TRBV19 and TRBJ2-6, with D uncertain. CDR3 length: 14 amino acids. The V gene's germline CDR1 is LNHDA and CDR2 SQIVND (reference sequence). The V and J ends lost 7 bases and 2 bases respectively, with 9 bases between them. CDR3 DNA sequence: TGTGCCAGTAACGATCTTCCTGGGGCCAACGTCCTGACTTTC. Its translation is CASNDLPGANVLTF.

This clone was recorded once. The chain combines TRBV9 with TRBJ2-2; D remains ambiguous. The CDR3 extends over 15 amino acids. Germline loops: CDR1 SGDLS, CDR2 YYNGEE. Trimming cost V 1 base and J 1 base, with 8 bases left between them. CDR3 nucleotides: TGTGCCAGCAGCGTACTCCCGGGGAACACCGGGGAGCTGTTTTTT. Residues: CASSVLPGNTGELFF.

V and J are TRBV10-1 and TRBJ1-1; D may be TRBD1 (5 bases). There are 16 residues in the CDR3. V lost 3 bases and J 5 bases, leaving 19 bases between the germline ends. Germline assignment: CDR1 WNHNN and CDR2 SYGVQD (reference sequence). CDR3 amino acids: CASSDQQEDIDTEAFF. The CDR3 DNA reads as TGCGCCAGCAGTGATCAGCAGGAGGACATTGATACTGAAGCTTTCTTT.

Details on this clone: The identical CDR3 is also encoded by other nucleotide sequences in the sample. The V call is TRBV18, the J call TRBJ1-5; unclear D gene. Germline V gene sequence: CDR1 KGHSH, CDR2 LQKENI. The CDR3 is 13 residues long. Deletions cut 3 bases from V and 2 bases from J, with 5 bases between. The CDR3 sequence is CASSPEGNQPQHF. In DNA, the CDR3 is TGTGCCAGCTCACCGGAAGGCAATCAGCCCCAGCATTTT.

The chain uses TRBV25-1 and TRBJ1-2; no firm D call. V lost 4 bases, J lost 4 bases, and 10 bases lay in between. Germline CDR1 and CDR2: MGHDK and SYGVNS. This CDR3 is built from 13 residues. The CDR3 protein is CASSVVNGYGYTF. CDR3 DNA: TGTGCCAGCAGTGTAGTGAACGGCTATGGCTACACCTTC.

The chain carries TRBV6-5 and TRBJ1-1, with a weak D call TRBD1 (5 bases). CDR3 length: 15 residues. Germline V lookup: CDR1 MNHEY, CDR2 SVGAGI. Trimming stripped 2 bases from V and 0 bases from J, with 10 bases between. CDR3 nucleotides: TGTGCCAGCAGTTACCGGACACAGATGAACACTGAAGCTTTCTTT. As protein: CASSYRTQMNTEAFF.

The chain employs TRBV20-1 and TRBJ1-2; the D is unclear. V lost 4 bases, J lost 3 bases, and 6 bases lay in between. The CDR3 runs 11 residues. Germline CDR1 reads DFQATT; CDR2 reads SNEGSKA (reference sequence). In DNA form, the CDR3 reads TGCAGTGCTAACAGAGACTATGGCTACACCTTC. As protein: CSANRDYGYTF.

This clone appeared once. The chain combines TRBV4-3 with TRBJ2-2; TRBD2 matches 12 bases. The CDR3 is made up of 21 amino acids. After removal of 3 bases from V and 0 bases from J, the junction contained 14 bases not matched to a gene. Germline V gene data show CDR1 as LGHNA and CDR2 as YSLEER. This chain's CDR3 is CASSQYRTGLAGTANTGELFF. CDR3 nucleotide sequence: TGCGCCAGCAGCCAGTATCGCACAGGACTAGCGGGAACTGCGAACACCGGGGAGCTGTTTTTT.

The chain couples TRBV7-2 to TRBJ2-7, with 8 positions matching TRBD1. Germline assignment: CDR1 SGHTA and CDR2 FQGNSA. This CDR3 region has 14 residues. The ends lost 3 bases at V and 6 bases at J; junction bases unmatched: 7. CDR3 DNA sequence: TGTGCCAGCAGCTTTGGGGACAGGATGGGCGAGCAGTACTTC. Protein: CASSFGDRMGEQYF. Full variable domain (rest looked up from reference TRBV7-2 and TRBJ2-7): GAGVSQSPSNKVTEKGKDVELRCDPISGHTALYWYRQSLGQGLEFLIYFQGNSAPDKSGLPSDRFSAERTGGSVSTLTIQRTQQEDSAVYLCASSFGDRMGEQYFGPGTRLTVT.